This T cell receptor beta chain was identified in a study of blood T cell repertoires in COVID-19. Overall study: Acute-phase and convalescent COVID-19 samples originated in the United States, Italy and Spain. Sources were T cells, B-cell-depleted T cells, or PBMCs; the material itself was cDNA or gDNA.

Germline values: CDR1 SGHTA, CDR2 FQGTGA. V lost 6 bases, J lost 7 bases, and 8 bases stayed unmatched. The CDR3 extends over 13 amino acids. How the authors handled the data: Amplification of reference gene primers was used by the study to estimate nucleated cell counts. Clones were read by immunoSEQ multiplex PCR, and TCRdb kept only the in-frame ones, dropping some. V and J calls and clone size are copied from that table; D and trimming were computed from the DNA. The table includes tens of thousands of clones, around 83% detected once. The chain joins TRBV7-3 to TRBJ1-2, with 7 bases that match TRBD1. Sequenced input: peripheral blood. The source of this sequence is a woman at least 80 years old with acute or convalescent COVID-19. DNA for the CDR3: TGTGCCAGCAGTCCAGCCGGACAGGCTGGCTACACCTTC. It translates to CASSPAGQAGYTF.